This TCR beta chain was retrieved from a study of blood T cell repertoires in COVID-19. Study context: T cells, B-cell-depleted T cells, or PBMCs provided the cDNA or gDNA that served as material.

Libraries were prepared by immunoSEQ multiplex PCR; TCRdb keeps only in-frame clonotypes and omits some of them. Of 200,000 to 250,000 clones listed, 70% to 90% were seen once; the top ten hold 2% to 2.5%. The V gene lost 0 bases and the J gene lost 0 bases, with 21 bases spanning the gap. The CDR3 length is 21 residues. From germline, CDR1 is LGHNA and CDR2 YSLEER. The receptor's source is a woman aged 50 to 65 with acute or convalescent COVID-19. The specimen was peripheral blood. The rearrangement uses TRBV4-3 and TRBJ1-6, with D perhaps matching TRBD1 (5 bases). CDR3: CASSQERQGAFRSSYNSPLHF. The CDR3 DNA reads as TGCGCCAGCAGCCAAGAGAGGCAGGGCGCCTTCCGGAGCTCCTATAATTCACCCCTCCACTTT.